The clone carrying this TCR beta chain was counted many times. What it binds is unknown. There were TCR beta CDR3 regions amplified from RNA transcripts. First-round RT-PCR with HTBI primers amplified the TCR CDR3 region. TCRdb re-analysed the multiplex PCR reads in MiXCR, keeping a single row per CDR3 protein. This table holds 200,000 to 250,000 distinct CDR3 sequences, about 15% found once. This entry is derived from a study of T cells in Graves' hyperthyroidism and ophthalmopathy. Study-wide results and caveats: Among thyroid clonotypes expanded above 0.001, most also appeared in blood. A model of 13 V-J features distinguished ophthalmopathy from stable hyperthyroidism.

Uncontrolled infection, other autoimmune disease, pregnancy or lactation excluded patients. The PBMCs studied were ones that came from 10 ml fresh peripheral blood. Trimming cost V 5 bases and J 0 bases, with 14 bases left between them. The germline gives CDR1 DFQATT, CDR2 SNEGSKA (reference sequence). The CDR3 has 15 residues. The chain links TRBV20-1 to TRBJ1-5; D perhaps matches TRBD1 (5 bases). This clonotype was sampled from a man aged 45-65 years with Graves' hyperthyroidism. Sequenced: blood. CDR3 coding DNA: TGCAGTGCTCAGGAGGGGTGGGGTAGCAATCAGCCCCAGCATTTT. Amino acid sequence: CSAQEGWGSNQPQHF.